This record concerns one T cell receptor (beta chain) sequence. This sample is drawn from a study of cytomegalovirus exposure and HLA in healthy donors. CDR3 size: 14 residues. Germline CDR1 ENHRY, CDR2 SYGVKD. V shed 4 bases and J shed 5 bases, with 15 bases lying between them. Primers: 60 Vbeta forward and 13 Jbeta reverse. Data came from immunoSEQ multiplex PCR; TCRdb stores just in-frame clones and leaves some out. The repertoire includes around 200,000 clones, more than 60% of them detected once, and less than 3.5% sits in the top ten. The source material was PBMCs. The sequence was collected from an older woman in good health and CMV-seropositive. This chain joins TRBV10-3 and TRBJ2-7; D possibly corresponds to TRBD1 (6 bases). CDR3 region: CAISAGGNRDEQYF. The CDR3 DNA reads TGTGCCATCAGTGCCGGAGGCAACAGGGACGAGCAGTACTTC.